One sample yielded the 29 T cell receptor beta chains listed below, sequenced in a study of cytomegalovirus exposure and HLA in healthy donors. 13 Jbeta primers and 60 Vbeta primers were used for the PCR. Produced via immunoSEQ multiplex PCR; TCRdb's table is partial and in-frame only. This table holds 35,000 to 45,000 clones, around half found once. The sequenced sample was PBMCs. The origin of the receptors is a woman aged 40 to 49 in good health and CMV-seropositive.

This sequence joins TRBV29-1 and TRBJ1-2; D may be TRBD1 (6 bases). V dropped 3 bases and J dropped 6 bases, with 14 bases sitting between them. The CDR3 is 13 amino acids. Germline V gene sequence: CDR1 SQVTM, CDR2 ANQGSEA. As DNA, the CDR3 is TGCAGCGTTGACTCAACAGGGTATAATGGCTACACCTTC. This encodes CSVDSTGYNGYTF. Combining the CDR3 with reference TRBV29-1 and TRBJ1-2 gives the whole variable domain SAVISQKPSRDICQRGTSLTIQCQVDSQVTMMFWYRQQPGQSLTLIATANQGSEATYESGFVIDKFPISRPNLTFSTLTVSNMSPEDSSIYLCSVDSTGYNGYTFGSGTRLTVV.

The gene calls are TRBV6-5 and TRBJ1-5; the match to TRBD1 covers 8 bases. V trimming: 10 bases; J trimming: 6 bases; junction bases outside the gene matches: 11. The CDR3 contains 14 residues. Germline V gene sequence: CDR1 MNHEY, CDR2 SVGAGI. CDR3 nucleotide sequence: TGTGCCACCAGGAACCCAGGGGGCGGTCAGCCCCAGCATTTT. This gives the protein CATRNPGGGQPQHF.

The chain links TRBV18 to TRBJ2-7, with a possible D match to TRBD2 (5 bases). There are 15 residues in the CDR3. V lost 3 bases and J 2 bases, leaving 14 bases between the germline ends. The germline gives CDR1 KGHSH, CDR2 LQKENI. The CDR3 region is CASSPASSGPYEQYF. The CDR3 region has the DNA TGTGCCAGCTCACCGGCTAGCTCGGGCCCCTACGAGCAGTACTTC.

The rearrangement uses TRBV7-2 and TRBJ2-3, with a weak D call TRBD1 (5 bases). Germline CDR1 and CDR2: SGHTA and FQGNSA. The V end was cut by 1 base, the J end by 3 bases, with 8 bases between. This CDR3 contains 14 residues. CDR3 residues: CASSLDPGTDTQYF. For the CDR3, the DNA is TGTGCCAGCAGCTTAGATCCAGGGACAGATACGCAGTATTTT.

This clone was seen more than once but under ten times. CDR3 DNA: TGTGCCAGCAGCTCTTCAGGAGGTGGTGGAAACACCATATATTTT. Protein sequence: CASSSSGGGGNTIYF. The chain carries TRBV7-2 and TRBJ1-3; D call uncertain. Trimming pared 4 bases from V and 3 bases from J, leaving 13 bases between. This CDR3 contains 15 residues. Germline V gene data show CDR1 as SGHTA and CDR2 as FQGNSA.

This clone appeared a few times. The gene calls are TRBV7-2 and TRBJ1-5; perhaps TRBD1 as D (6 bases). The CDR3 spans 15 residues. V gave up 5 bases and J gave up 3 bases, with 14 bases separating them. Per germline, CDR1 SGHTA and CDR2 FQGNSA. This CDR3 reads CASSPGVFNNQPQHF. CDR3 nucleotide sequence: TGTGCCAGCAGCCCAGGGGTTTTTAACAATCAGCCCCAGCATTTT.

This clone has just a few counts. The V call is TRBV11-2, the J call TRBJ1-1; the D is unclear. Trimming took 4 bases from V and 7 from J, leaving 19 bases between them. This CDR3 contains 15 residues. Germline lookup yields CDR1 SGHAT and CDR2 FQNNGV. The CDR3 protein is CASSSYIRDRDEAFF. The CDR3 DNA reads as TGTGCCAGCAGCTCTTATATCCGGGATCGTGATGAAGCTTTCTTT.

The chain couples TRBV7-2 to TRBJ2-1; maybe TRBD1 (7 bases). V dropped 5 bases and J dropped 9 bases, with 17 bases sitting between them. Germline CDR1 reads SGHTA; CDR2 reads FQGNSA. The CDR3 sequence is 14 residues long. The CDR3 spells CASSPTGARGEQFF. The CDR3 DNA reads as TGTGCCAGCAGCCCTACAGGGGCGCGGGGTGAGCAGTTCTTC.

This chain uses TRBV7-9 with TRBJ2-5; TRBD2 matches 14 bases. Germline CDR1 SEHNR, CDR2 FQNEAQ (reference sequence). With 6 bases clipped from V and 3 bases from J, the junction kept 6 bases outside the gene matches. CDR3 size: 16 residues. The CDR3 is CASRDPTSGGEETQYF. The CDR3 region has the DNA TGTGCCAGCAGAGACCCGACTAGCGGGGGGGAAGAGACCCAGTACTTC.

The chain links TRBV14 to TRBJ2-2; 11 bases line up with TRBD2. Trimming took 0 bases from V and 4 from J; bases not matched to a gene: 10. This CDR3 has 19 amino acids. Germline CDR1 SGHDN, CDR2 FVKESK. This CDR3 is CASSQDRLAGPRGTGELFF. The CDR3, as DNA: TGTGCCAGCAGCCAAGATAGACTAGCGGGGCCGCGGGGCACCGGGGAGCTGTTTTTT.

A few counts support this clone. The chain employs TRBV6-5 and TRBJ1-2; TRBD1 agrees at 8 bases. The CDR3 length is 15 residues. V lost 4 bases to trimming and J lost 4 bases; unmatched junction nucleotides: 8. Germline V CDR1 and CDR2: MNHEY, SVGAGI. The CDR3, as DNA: TGTGCCAGCAGTTCCCCTGCAGGGGGCAGCTATGGCTACACCTTC. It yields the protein CASSSPAGGSYGYTF.

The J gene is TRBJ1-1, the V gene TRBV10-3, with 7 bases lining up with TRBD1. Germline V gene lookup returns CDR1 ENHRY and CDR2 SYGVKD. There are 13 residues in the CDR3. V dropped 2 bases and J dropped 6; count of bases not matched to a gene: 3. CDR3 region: CAISEDRASEAFF. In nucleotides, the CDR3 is TGTGCCATCAGTGAGGACAGGGCTTCTGAAGCTTTCTTT.

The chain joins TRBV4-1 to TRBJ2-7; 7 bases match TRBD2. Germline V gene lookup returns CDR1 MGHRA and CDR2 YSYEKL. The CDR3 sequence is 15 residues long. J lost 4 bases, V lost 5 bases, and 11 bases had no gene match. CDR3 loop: CASSNFLSGGYEQYF. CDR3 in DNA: TGCGCCAGCAGCAACTTTCTGTCGGGGGGTTACGAGCAGTACTTC.

The CDR3 protein is CASSLNEQFF. CDR3 bases: TGTGCCAGCAGCCTCAATGAGCAGTTCTTC. This sequence joins TRBV6-6 and TRBJ2-1, with unresolved D. The CDR3 sequence is 10 residues long. CDR1 and CDR2 (germline): MNHNY, SVGAGI (reference sequence). The V end was cut by 6 bases, the J end by 6 bases, with 3 bases between.

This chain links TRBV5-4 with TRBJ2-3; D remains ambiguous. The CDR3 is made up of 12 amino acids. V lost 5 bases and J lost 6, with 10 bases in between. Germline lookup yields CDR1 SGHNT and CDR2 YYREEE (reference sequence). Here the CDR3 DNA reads TGTGCCAGCAGTTGGGCTGGGGATACGCAGTATTTT. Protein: CASSWAGDTQYF. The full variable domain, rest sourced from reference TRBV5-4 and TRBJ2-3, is ETGVTQSPTHLIKTRGQQVTLRCSSQSGHNTVSWYQQALGQGPQFIFQYYREEENGRGNFPPRFSGLQFPNYSSELNVNALELDDSALYLCASSWAGDTQYFGPGTRLTVL.

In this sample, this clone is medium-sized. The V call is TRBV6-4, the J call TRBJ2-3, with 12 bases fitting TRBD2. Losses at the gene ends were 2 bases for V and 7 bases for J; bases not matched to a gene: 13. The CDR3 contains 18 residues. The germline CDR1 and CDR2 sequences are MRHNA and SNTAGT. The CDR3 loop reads CASSDLMRSSGGANTQYF. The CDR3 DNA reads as TGTGCCAGCAGTGACCTCATGAGGTCTAGCGGGGGGGCAAATACGCAGTATTTT.

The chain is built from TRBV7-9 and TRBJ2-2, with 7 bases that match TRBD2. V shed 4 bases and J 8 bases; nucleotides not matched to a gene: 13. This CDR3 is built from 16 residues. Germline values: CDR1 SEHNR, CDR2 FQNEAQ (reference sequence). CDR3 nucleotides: TGTGCCAGCAGCTCCACCGGGACTATACACCCGGGGGAGCTGTTTTTT. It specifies CASSSTGTIHPGELFF.

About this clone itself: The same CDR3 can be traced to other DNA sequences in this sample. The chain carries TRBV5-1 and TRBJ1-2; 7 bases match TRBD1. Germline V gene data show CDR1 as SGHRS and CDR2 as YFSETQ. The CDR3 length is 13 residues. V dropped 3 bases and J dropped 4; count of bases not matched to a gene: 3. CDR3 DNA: TGCGCCAGCAGCTCGACAGGGACCTATGGCTACACCTTC. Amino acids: CASSSTGTYGYTF.

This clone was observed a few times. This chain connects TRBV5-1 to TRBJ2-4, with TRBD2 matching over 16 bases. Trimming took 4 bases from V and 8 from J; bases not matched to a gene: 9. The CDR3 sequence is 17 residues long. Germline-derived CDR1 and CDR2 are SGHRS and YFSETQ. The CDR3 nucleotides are TGCGCCAGCAGCCCTGGGACTAGCGGGGGGGCCAGGGACATTCAGTACTTC. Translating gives CASSPGTSGGARDIQYF. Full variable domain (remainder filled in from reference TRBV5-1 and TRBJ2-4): KAGVTQTPRYLIKTRGQQVTLSCSPISGHRSVSWYQQTPGQGLQFLFEYFSETQRNKGNFPGRFSGRQFSNSRSEMNVSTLELGDSALYLCASSPGTSGGARDIQYFGAGTRLSVL.

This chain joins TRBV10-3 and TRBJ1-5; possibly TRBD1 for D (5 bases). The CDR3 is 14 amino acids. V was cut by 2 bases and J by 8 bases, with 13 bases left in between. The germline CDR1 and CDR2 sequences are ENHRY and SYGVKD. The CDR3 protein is CAISEPGTGKPQHF. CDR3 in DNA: TGTGCCATCAGTGAGCCGGGGACTGGGAAGCCCCAGCATTTT.

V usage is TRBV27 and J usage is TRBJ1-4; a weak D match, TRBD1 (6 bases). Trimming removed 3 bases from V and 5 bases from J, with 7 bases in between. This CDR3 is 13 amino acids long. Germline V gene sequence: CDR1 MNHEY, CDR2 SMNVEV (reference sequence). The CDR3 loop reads CASSFGQNEKLFF. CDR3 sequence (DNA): TGTGCCAGCAGTTTTGGACAGAATGAAAAACTGTTTTTT.

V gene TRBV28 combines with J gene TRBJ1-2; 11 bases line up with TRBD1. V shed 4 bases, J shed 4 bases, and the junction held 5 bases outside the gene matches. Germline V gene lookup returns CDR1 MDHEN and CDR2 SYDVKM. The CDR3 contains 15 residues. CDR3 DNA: TGTGCCAGCAGTTCAACGGGACAGGGGGTCTATGGCTACACCTTC. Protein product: CASSSTGQGVYGYTF.

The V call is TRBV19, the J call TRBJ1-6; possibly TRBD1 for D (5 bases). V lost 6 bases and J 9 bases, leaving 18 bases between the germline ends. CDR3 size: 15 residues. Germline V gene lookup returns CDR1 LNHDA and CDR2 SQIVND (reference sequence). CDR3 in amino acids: CASSPGGQGGSPLHF. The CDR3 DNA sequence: TGTGCCAGTAGCCCCGGCGGGCAGGGAGGTTCACCCCTCCACTTT.

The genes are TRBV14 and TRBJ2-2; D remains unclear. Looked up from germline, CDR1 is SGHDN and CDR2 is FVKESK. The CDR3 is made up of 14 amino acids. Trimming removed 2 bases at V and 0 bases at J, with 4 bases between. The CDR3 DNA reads TGTGCCAGCAGCCAATCATCGAACACCGGGGAGCTGTTTTTT. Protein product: CASSQSSNTGELFF.

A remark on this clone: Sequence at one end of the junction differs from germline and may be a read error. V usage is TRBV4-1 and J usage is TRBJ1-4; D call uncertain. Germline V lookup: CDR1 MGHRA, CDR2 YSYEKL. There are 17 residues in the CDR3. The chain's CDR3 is CASGQERRGPTNEKLFF. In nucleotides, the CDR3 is TGCGCCAGCGGCCAAGAAAGGAGAGGGCCCACTAATGAAAAACTGTTTTTT.

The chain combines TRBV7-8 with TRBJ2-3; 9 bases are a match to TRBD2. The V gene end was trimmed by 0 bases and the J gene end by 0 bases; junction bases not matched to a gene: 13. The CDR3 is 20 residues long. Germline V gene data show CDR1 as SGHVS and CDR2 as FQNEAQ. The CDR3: CASSLAFFSAGGTSTDTQYF. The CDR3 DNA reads TGTGCCAGCAGCTTAGCCTTTTTTTCGGCGGGGGGGACTAGCACAGATACGCAGTATTTT. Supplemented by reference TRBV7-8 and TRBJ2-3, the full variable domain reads GAGVSQSPRYKVAKRGQDVALRCDPISGHVSLFWYQQALGQGPEFLTYFQNEAQLDKSGLPSDRFFAERPEGSVSTLKIQRTQQEDSAVYLCASSLAFFSAGGTSTDTQYFGPGTRLTVL.

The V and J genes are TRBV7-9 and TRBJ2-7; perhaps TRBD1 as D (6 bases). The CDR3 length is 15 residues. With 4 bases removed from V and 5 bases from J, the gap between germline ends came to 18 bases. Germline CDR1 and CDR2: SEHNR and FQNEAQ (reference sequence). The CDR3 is CASSSRGTGIDEQYF. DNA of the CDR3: TGTGCCAGCAGCTCAAGGGGAACAGGGATCGACGAGCAGTACTTC.

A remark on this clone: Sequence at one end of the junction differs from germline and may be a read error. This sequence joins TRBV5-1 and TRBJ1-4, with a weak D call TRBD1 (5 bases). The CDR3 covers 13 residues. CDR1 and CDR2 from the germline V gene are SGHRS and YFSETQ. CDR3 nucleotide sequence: TGCGCCAGCAGCTTGTCAGGGTCGTCCCTTAAAACTTTT. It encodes CASSLSGSSLKTF.

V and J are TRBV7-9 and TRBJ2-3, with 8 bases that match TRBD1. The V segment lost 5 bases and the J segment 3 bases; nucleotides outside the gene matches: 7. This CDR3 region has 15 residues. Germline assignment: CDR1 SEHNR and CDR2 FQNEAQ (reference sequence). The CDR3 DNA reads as TGTGCCAGCAGCAGGGGGACAGGCAATACAGATACGCAGTATTTT. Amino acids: CASSRGTGNTDTQYF.